This T cell receptor (beta chain) is from a study of blood T cell repertoires in COVID-19. The count of this clone is one. Only in-frame clones appear in the TCRdb table, and some are missing; sequencing was by immunoSEQ multiplex PCR. The data hold over 200,000 clones, with around four fifths observed a single time. V was pared by 2 bases and J by 4 bases, with 11 bases between. Germline CDR1 and CDR2: LGHDT and YNNKEL (reference sequence). The CDR3 contains 14 residues. The sample taken for sequencing was peripheral blood. This clonotype was obtained from a woman in her 40s with active or convalescent COVID-19. The chain uses TRBV3-1 (or the pseudogene TRBV3-2) and TRBJ1-2, with D perhaps matching TRBD1 (5 bases). The DNA for the CDR3 is TGTGCCAGCAGCCAATTCTCAGGGATCTATGGCTACACCTTC. As protein: CASSQFSGIYGYTF.